This TCR beta chain was identified in a study of neurological immune-mediated disorders. The CDR3 runs 15 residues. V shed 4 bases and J 1 base; nucleotides not matched to a gene: 5. Germline V CDR1 and CDR2: SGHRS, YFSETQ. This clonotype came up a few times. TCRdb processed the 5' RACE reads anew with MiXCR; each CDR3 protein has one entry. Among 50,000 to 70,000 distinct CDR3 sequences listed, about 4.9% were seen once. The receptor was derived from a man younger than 45 with multiple sclerosis. Sequencing input: PBMCs. The chain couples TRBV5-1 to TRBJ1-1, with 9 bases that match TRBD1. CDR3 protein: CASSLQGAENTEAFF. DNA of the CDR3: TGCGCCAGCAGCCTACAGGGGGCCGAGAACACTGAAGCTTTCTTT.